A selection of T cell receptor beta chains follows, all from one sample in a study of OX40 agonist ivuxolimab in advanced cancers. Clones were read by immunoSEQ multiplex PCR, and TCRdb kept only the in-frame ones, dropping some. The table records tens of thousands of clones, around 83% of them present only once. The material was CD4+ or CD8+ T cells sorted from blood, obtained in a trial of the OX40 agonist ivuxolimab. Receptors were obtained from an adult with an advanced solid tumor such as melanoma, head and neck, liver or kidney cancer. Each CDR3 is given with its conserved first and last residue. A D gene is named only where the DNA matches it firmly.

V	J	D	DNA	CDR3
TRBV7-3	TRBJ2-1	TRBD2	TGTGCCAGCAGCTCCTCTGGGACTAGCGGGAGAAGCAATAAGCAGTTCTTC	CASSSSGTSGRSNKQFF
TRBV11-2	TRBJ1-6	-	TGTGCCAGCAGGTTGGTAGGGGTGGATAATTCACCCCTCCACTTT	CASRLVGVDNSPLHF
TRBV14	TRBJ1-4	TRBD1	TGTGCCAGCAGCCAAGGTCACAGGGGGTCTAATGAAAAACTGTTTTTT	CASSQGHRGSNEKLFF
TRBV7-8	TRBJ1-1	TRBD1	TGTGCCAGCAGCTTAGGGGGACAGAGAGAAGCTTTCTTT	CASSLGGQREAFF
TRBV18	TRBJ2-7	TRBD1	TGTGCCAGCTCCTGGACAGGGGGGTCCTACGAGCAGTACTTC	CASSWTGGSYEQYF
TRBV6-4	TRBJ2-1	-	TGTGCCAGCAGTGACAGGGAAGGAAATGAGCAGTTCTTC	CASSDREGNEQFF
TRBV28	TRBJ1-2	-	TGTGCCAGCAGTTGGGCAGCCGCCTATGGCTACACCTTC	CASSWAAAYGYTF
TRBV6-1	TRBJ1-2	-	TGTGCCGTAGGGGCCAACTATGGCTACACCTTC	CAVGANYGYTF
TRBV7-2	TRBJ2-7	-	TGTGCCAGCAGCTTACAGCCTAAGGGCGAGCAGTACTTC	CASSLQPKGEQYF
TRBV9	TRBJ2-3	TRBD2	TGTGCCAGCAGCGAGAGCGGGGTCCCCAGATTCGATACGCAGTATTTT	CASSESGVPRFDTQYF
TRBV4-1	TRBJ1-1	-	TGCGCCAGCAGCCACCCGGGGGGAAAGCACACTGAAGCTTTCTTT	CASSHPGGKHTEAFF
TRBV11-2	TRBJ2-3	-	TGTGCCAGCAGCCTGACCTCAGGGACAGATACGCAGTATTTT	CASSLTSGTDTQYF
TRBV7-8	TRBJ1-2	-	TGTGCCAGCAGCTTAGCACTTAACTATGGCTACACCTTC	CASSLALNYGYTF
TRBV18	TRBJ1-2	TRBD1	TGTGCCAGCTCACCACCGAGCCGACAGGGCGGGAACTATGGCTACACCTTC	CASSPPSRQGGNYGYTF
TRBV5-1	TRBJ2-1	-	TGCGCCAGCAGCTTTGCCGGATCTCCGTACAATGAGCAGTTCTTC	CASSFAGSPYNEQFF
TRBV5-1	TRBJ2-5	-	TGCGCCAGCAGCCTGACGGCAGGCGCCGGGCAAGAGACCCAGTACTTC	CASSLTAGAGQETQYF
TRBV20-1	TRBJ2-7	-	TGCAGTGCTATCCGGGAGTACGAGCAGTACTTC	CSAIREYEQYF